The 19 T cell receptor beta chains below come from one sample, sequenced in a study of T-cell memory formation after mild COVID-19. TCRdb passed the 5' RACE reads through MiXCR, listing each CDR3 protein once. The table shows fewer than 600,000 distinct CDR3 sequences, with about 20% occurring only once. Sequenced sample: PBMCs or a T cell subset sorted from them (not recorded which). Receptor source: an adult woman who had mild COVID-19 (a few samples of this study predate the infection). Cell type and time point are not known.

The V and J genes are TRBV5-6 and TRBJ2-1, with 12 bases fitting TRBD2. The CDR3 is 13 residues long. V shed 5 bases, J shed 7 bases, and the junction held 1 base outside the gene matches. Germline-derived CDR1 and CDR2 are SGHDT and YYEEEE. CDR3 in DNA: TGTGCCAGCAGAGGACTAGCGGGGAATGAGCAGTTCTTC. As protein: CASRGLAGNEQFF.

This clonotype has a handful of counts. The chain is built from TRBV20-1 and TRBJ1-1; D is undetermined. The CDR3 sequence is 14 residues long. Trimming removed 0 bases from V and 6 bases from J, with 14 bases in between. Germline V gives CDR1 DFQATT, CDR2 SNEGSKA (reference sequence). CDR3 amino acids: CSARDDSGVAEAFF. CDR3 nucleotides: TGCAGTGCTAGAGATGACTCGGGTGTAGCTGAAGCTTTCTTT.

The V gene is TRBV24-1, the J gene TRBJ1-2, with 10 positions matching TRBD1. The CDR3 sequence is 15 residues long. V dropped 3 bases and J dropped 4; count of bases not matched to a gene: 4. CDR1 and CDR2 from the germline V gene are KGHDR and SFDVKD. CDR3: CATSDRDRGGYGYTF. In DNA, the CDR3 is TGTGCCACCAGTGATCGGGACAGGGGCGGCTATGGCTACACCTTC.

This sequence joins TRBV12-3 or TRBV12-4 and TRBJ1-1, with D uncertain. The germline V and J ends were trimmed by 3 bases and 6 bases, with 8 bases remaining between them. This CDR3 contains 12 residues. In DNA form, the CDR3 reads TGTGCCAGCAGTTTCGTGATAGCTGAAGCTTTCTTT. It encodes CASSFVIAEAFF.

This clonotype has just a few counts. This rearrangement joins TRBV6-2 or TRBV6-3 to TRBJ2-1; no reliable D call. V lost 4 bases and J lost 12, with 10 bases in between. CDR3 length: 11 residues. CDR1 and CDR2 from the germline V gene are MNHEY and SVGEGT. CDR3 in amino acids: CASSSRTGQFF. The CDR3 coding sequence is TGTGCCAGCAGTTCCCGGACCGGGCAGTTCTTC.

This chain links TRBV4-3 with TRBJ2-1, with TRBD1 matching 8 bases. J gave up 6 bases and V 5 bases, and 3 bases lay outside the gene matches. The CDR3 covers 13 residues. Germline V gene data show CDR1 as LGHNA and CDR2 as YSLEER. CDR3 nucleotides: TGCGCCAGCAGCATGGACAGGGCCAATGAGCAGTTCTTC. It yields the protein CASSMDRANEQFF.

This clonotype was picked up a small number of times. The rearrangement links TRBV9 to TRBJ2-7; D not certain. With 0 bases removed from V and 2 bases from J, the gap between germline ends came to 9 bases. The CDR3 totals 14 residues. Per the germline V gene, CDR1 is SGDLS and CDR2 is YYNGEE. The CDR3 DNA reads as TGTGCCAGCAGCGTAGGTGGACCGACCTACGAGCAGTACTTC. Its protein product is CASSVGGPTYEQYF.

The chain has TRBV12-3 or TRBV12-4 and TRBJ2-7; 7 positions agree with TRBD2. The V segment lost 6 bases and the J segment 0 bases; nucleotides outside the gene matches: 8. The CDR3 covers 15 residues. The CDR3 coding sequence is TGTGCCAGCAGGTCAGCGGGGTCCCCCTCCTACGAGCAGTACTTC. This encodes CASRSAGSPSYEQYF.

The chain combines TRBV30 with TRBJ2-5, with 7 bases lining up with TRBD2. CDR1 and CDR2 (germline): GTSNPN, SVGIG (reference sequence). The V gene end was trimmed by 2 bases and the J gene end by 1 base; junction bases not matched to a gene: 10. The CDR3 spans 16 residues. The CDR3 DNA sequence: TGTGCCTGGAGTTGGGCCGCTCCTAGCGGCCAAGAGACCCAGTACTTC. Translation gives CAWSWAAPSGQETQYF.

The CDR3 nucleotides are TGTGCCAGCAGGTTGGACAGTAACTCCTATAATTCACCCCTCCACTTT. This sequence encodes CASRLDSNSYNSPLHF. The chain couples TRBV2 to TRBJ1-6, with D possibly TRBD1 on 6 matching bases. Germline CDR1 and CDR2: SNHLY and FYNNEI. The CDR3 extends over 16 amino acids. V lost 6 bases and J lost 0, with 12 bases in between.

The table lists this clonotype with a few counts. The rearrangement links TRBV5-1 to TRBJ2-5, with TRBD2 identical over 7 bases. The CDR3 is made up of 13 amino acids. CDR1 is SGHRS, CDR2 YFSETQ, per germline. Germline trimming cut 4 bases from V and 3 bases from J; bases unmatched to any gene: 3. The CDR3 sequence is CASSPAGKETQYF. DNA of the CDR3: TGCGCCAGCAGCCCAGCGGGGAAAGAGACCCAGTACTTC.

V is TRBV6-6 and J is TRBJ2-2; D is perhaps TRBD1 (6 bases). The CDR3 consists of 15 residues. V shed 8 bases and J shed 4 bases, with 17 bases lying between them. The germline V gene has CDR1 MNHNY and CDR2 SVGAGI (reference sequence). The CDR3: CASRGDIGSTGELFF. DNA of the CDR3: TGTGCCAGCCGTGGGGACATCGGGTCCACCGGGGAGCTGTTTTTT.

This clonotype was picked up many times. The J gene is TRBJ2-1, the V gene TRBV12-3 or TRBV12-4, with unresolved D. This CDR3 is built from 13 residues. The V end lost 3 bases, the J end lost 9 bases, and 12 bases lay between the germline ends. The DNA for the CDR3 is TGTGCCAGCAGTTTTGGGTCTGTAAGTGAGCAGTTCTTC. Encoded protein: CASSFGSVSEQFF.

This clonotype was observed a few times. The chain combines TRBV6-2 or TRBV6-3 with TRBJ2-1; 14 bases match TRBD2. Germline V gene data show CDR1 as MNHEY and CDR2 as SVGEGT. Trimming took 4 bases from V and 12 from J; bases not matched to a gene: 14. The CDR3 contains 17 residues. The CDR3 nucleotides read TGTGCCAGCAGTTCGTTAACCGGGACTAGCGGGAGTACAAGGCAGTTCTTC. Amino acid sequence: CASSSLTGTSGSTRQFF.

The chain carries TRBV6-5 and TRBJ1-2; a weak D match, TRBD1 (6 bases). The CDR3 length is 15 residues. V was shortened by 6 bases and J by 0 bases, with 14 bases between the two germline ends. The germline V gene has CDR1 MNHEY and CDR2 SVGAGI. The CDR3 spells CASSPRTVTNYGYTF. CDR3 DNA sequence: TGTGCCAGCAGCCCAAGGACAGTTACTAACTATGGCTACACCTTC.

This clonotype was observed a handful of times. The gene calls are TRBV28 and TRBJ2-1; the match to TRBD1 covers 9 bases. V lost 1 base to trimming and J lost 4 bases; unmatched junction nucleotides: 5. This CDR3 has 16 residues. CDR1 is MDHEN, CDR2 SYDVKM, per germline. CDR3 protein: CASSLLTGGGYNEQFF. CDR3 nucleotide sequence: TGTGCCAGCAGTTTATTGACAGGGGGGGGATACAATGAGCAGTTCTTC. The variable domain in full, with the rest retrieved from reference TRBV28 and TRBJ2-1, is DVKVTQSSRYLVKRTGEKVFLECVQDMDHENMFWYRQDPGLGLRLIYFSYDVKMKEKGDIPEGYSVSREKKERFSLILESASTNQTSMYLCASSLLTGGGYNEQFFGPGTRLTVL.

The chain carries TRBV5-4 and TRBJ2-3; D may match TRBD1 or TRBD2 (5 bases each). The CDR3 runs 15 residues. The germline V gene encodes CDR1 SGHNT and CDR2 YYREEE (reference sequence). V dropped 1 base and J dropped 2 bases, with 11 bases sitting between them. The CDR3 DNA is TGTGCCAGCAGCTTGAGTGGGACGCCCACAGATACGCAGTATTTT. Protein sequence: CASSLSGTPTDTQYF.

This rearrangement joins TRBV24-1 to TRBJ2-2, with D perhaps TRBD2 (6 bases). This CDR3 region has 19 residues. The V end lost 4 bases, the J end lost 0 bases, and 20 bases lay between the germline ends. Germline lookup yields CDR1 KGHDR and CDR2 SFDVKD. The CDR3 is CATSDHPGDPQANTGELFF. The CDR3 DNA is TGTGCCACCAGTGACCACCCGGGGGACCCACAGGCGAACACCGGGGAGCTGTTTTTT.

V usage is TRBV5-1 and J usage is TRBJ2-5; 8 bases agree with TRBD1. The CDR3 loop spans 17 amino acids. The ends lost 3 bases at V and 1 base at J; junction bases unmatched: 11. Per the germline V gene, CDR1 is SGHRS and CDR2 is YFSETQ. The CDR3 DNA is TGCGCCAGCAGCTACCAGATCGGACAGGGCATCCAAGAGACCCAGTACTTC. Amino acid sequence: CASSYQIGQGIQETQYF.